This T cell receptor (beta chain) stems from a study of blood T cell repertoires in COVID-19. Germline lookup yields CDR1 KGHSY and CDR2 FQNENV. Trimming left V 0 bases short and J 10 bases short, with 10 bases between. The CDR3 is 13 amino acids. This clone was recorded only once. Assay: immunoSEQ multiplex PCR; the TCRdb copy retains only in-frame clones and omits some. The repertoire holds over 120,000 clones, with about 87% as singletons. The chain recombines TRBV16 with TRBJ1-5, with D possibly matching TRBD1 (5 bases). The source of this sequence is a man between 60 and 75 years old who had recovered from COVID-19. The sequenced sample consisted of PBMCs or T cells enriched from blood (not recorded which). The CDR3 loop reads CASSQSGPSPQHF. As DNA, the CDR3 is TGTGCCAGCAGCCAATCGGGGCCCAGCCCCCAGCATTTT.